Shown below are 17 T cell receptor beta chains from a single sample sequenced in a study of blood T cell repertoires in COVID-19. Assay used: immunoSEQ multiplex PCR; TCRdb lists only in-frame clones, some missing. The sample records 150,000 to 200,000 clones, less than 90% being singletons. Sequencing was carried out using peripheral blood. The receptor source for this set is an older man with active or convalescent COVID-19.

This clone has a single count. The V and J genes are TRBV12-3 or TRBV12-4 and TRBJ1-6; a possible D gene is TRBD1 (6 bases). CDR3 length: 12 amino acids. Trimming removed 5 bases from V and 8 bases from J, with 7 bases in between. The CDR3 loop reads CASSRTDSPLHF. DNA for the CDR3: TGTGCCAGCAGTCGGACAGATTCACCCCTCCACTTT.

This clone was counted ten times or more. CDR3: CASSPSRVSPLHF. The CDR3 bases are TGTGCCAGCAGTCCCTCCAGGGTTTCACCCCTCCACTTT. This chain connects TRBV25-1 to TRBJ1-6; D possibly corresponds to TRBD1 (5 bases). This CDR3 is 13 amino acids long. CDR1 is MGHDK and CDR2 is SYGVNS in the germline V gene. The V end lost 5 bases, the J end lost 9 bases, and 11 bases lay between the germline ends.

The chain employs TRBV6-5 and TRBJ2-1, with 7 nucleotides matching TRBD1. The CDR3 loop spans 15 amino acids. V was pared by 2 bases and J by 3 bases, with 4 bases of the junction left unmatched. From germline, CDR1 is MNHEY and CDR2 SVGAGI. CDR3: CASSYRDRDYNEQFF. The CDR3 bases are TGTGCCAGCAGTTACCGAGACAGGGACTACAATGAGCAGTTCTTC.

This chain uses TRBV28 with TRBJ2-1, with D possibly TRBD2 on 6 matching bases. Germline V lookup: CDR1 MDHEN, CDR2 SYDVKM. The CDR3 sequence is 16 residues long. V lost 8 bases and J 0 bases, leaving 17 bases between the germline ends. CDR3 coding DNA: TGTGCCAGCGAGCCGATCGCGGGAACCTCCTACAATGAGCAGTTCTTC. Its protein is CASEPIAGTSYNEQFF.

This clone was found a few times. The chain couples TRBV3-1 (or the pseudogene TRBV3-2) to TRBJ2-1, with unresolved D. The length of the CDR3 is 13 residues. Per the germline V gene, CDR1 is LGHDT and CDR2 is YNNKEL (reference sequence). Deletions cut 0 bases from V and 6 bases from J, with 6 bases between. The CDR3 nucleotides are TGTGCCAGCAGCCAAGAAATGGCCAATGAGCAGTTCTTC. Its protein is CASSQEMANEQFF.

This clone was seen just once. The chain employs TRBV5-1 and TRBJ2-3; D not resolved. Between the trimmed V and J ends, which lost 0 bases and 10 bases, there was a span of 15 bases. The CDR3 consists of 14 residues. Germline CDR1 SGHRS, CDR2 YFSETQ. The CDR3 sequence is CASSLVLSPPAQYF. The CDR3 bases are TGCGCCAGCAGCTTGGTTCTATCCCCCCCCGCGCAGTATTTT. Using reference TRBV5-1 and TRBJ2-3 for the parts outside the CDR3, the full variable domain is KAGVTQTPRYLIKTRGQQVTLSCSPISGHRSVSWYQQTPGQGLQFLFEYFSETQRNKGNFPGRFSGRQFSNSRSEMNVSTLELGDSALYLCASSLVLSPPAQYFGPGTRLTVL.

The CDR3 is CASSKTSTGELFF. The DNA of the CDR3 is TGTGCCAGCAGCAAAACTAGCACCGGGGAGCTGTTTTTT. The J gene is TRBJ2-2, the V gene TRBV16; D perhaps matches TRBD2 (5 bases). V lost 5 bases, J lost 4 bases, and 8 bases lay in between. Germline V gene lookup returns CDR1 KGHSY and CDR2 FQNENV. The CDR3 has 13 amino acids.

The CDR3 nucleotides are TGCAGCATCCGGACTAGCGGGGGACTAGATACGCAGTATTTT. This translates into CSIRTSGGLDTQYF. This chain connects TRBV29-1 to TRBJ2-3; TRBD2 matches at 13 bases. Germline V CDR1 and CDR2: SQVTM, ANQGSEA. V trimming: 8 bases; J trimming: 5 bases; junction bases outside the gene matches: 7. The CDR3 covers 14 residues.

V usage is TRBV19 and J usage is TRBJ1-2; 8 bases match TRBD1. The ends lost 1 base at V and 2 bases at J; junction bases unmatched: 3. The CDR3 sequence is 15 residues long. Germline assignment: CDR1 LNHDA and CDR2 SQIVND (reference sequence). In DNA form, the CDR3 reads TGTGCCAGTAGTATAGCGGGACAGGTGAACTATGGCTACACCTTC. Its protein product is CASSIAGQVNYGYTF.

The chain employs TRBV28 and TRBJ1-1; 9 bases are a match to TRBD1. Germline V lookup: CDR1 MDHEN, CDR2 SYDVKM. V trimming: 6 bases; J trimming: 10 bases; junction bases outside the gene matches: 9. There are 13 residues in the CDR3. In nucleotides, the CDR3 is TGTGCCAGCAGCCAAAACAGGGGGCGGGTAGCTTTCTTT. This codes for CASSQNRGRVAFF.

The V and J genes are TRBV5-6 and TRBJ2-2; TRBD2 might be the D (6 bases). Germline V gene lookup returns CDR1 SGHDT and CDR2 YYEEEE. The CDR3 contains 14 residues. V was cut by 0 bases and J by 7 bases, with 10 bases left in between. CDR3 DNA: TGTGCCAGCAGCTTGGCGGAGGGTCGCGGGGAGCTGTTTTTT. Protein sequence: CASSLAEGRGELFF.

The V and J genes are TRBV30 and TRBJ1-4; 7 bases map to TRBD1. This CDR3 is 13 amino acids long. Germline CDR1 reads GTSNPN; CDR2 reads SVGIG (reference sequence). Unmatched junction bases numbered 12, after V lost 7 bases and J lost 10 bases. The CDR3 DNA sequence: TGTGCCTTGCAGAGACAGGGTAGTCTAAAACTGTTTTTT. Residues: CALQRQGSLKLFF.

The chain links TRBV6-2 or TRBV6-3 to TRBJ2-2; TRBD1 matches 11 bases. The V gene end was trimmed by 2 bases and the J gene end by 6 bases; junction bases not matched to a gene: 5. CDR3 size: 16 residues. Germline values: CDR1 MNHEY, CDR2 SVGEGT. The CDR3 DNA is TGTGCCAGCAGTTACCCGTGGACAGGGGGCTCCGGGGAGCTGTTTTTT. This encodes CASSYPWTGGSGELFF.

The chain has TRBV9 and TRBJ2-5; perhaps TRBD2 as D (6 bases). Per the germline V gene, CDR1 is SGDLS and CDR2 is YYNGEE. The CDR3 extends over 15 amino acids. Trimming took off 0 bases at V and 2 bases at J, with 11 bases between the two ends. CDR3 sequence: CASSVGAGPQETQYF. Written as DNA, the CDR3 is TGTGCCAGCAGCGTAGGGGCGGGACCACAAGAGACCCAGTACTTC.

The rearrangement links TRBV28 to TRBJ2-7; D unclear. Trimming removed 7 bases at V and 0 bases at J, with 13 bases between. Per germline, CDR1 MDHEN and CDR2 SYDVKM. CDR3 length equals 14 residues. CDR3 loop: CASTKTPYSYEQYF. In DNA, the CDR3 is TGTGCCAGCACCAAGACACCCTACTCCTACGAGCAGTACTTC.

The chain recombines TRBV15 with TRBJ1-5; maybe TRBD1 (5 bases). Trimming shortened V by 5 bases and J by 7 bases, and 12 bases separated the two germline ends. Germline CDR1 and CDR2: LNHNV and YYDKDF (reference sequence). The length of the CDR3 is 13 residues. Here the CDR3 reads CATSLQGAQPQHF. The CDR3 bases are TGTGCCACCAGCCTCCAAGGGGCCCAGCCCCAGCATTTT.

In regard to this clone: The identical CDR3 is also encoded by other nucleotide sequences in the sample. The chain is built from TRBV7-2 and TRBJ2-2; 11 bases align to TRBD2. CDR3 length: 15 residues. V shed 1 base, J shed 5 bases, and the junction held 0 bases outside the gene matches. Germline CDR1 is SGHTA and CDR2 is FQGNSA. The CDR3 nucleotides read TGTGCCAGCAGCTTAGGACTAGCGGGGACCGGGGAGCTGTTTTTT. Amino acid sequence: CASSLGLAGTGELFF.